This section outlines one TCR beta chain sequence together with its context. The antigen is unknown. Original data processing: Individual samples carried between roughly 23,224 and 690,600 TCRs, with roughly 96,000 as the median. TCRdb re-called the 5' RACE reads through MiXCR, storing one row per CDR3 protein. The V and J calls here are based on TCRdb, not the publication. Here the sample spans fewer than 150,000 distinct CDR3 sequences, approximately 19% being singletons. This CDR3 region has 16 residues. Per the germline V gene, CDR1 is GTSNPN and CDR2 is SVGIG (reference sequence). Germline trimming cut 0 bases from V and 6 bases from J; bases unmatched to any gene: 11. The data derive from a study of human T cells and chemical hapten exposure. Study overall: The study traced per-sample TCR yield variation mainly to small differences in pooled library volumes.

General study points: DPC sensitization left the count of TCRs above 1 in 1000 unchanged.

Blood, whole and unfractionated, served as the source for total RNA extraction. This clonotype was obtained from a human donor in good health. This chain links TRBV30 with TRBJ2-1; 7 nucleotides match TRBD2. The CDR3 coding sequence is TGTGCCTGGAGTGTAATTGGCGGGAGTAAAGGCAATGAGCAGTTCTTC. As protein: CAWSVIGGSKGNEQFF.